The sequence of this T cell receptor (beta chain) was determined in a study of shared T cell receptors in the human thymus (dated by TCRdb to the early 2020s). For the wider study: The study examined how the human thymus generates shared, self-reactive T-cell receptor alpha chains.

The germline V end is reduced by 4 bases and the J end by 5 bases; junction bases left unmatched: 7. The cysteine opens and the phenylalanine closes a CDR3 of 14 amino acids. Only the CDR3 portion is preserved as DNA: 42 bases, with reading frame beginning at the first base. CDR1 LNHDA and CDR2 SQIVND were looked up in the germline V gene (reference sequence). Note on this clone: This clone's antigen is unknown. Qualities for individual bases were not recorded, and no much larger clone is one base off.

Library method: the immunoSEQ multiplex PCR assay. TCRdb mirrors the immuneACCESS table, restricted to in-frame sequences. Some clones are absent from its copies; in checked studies, under half trace to an unresolved V gene, and the reason for the others is unknown. This sample holds hundreds of thousands of clones; approximately 89% were observed only once. Clones ranked in the top ten supply 0.0094% of the sample. This sample was also put to use in a study of human thymus T cells. As noted in the second study: In Finland, the donors were immunologically healthy infants who were having open corrective cardiac surgery for congenital heart defects. Thymus tissue was obtained as surgical resects removed during corrective cardiac surgery. Biased V and J gene segment usage appeared to be present in both thymic and peripheral blood repertoires. The related research reported highly overlapping thymic TCR repertoires among unrelated individuals. The study characterized TCR alpha and beta repertoires from roughly eight infant thymus samples and a few related peripheral blood samples. Donor ages ranging from about 7 to 250 days were recorded, and roughly six male and two female infants were included in the cohort. Thymocytes were mechanically released from the tissue and were stored as pellets of about 9-33 million cells at -70 degrees C. Genomic DNA was extracted from frozen cell pellets with a QIAsymphony instrument. The immunoSEQ multiplex PCR assay was used to amplify the TCRB and TCRAD loci from a standardized amount of quality-controlled genomic DNA. The amplicons spanned the V(D)J region and were long enough to cover the CDR3 and allow V and J genes to be identified. Amplicon sequencing was performed on an Illumina platform through the commercial immunoSEQ service. Primer bias and sequencing errors were corrected as previously described, and TCRAD and TCRB were defined on the basis of the IMGT database. immunoSEQ Analyzer 3.0 and VDJTools were used for repertoire analysis, which covered basic statistics, V/J segment usage, diversity estimates, rarefaction and pairwise overlap. Diversity was estimated with Chao1, ChaoE, Efron-Thisted, Shannon and inverse Simpson indices, and also on datasets down-sampled to the smallest sample. Repertoire overlap used strict matching of CDR3 nucleotide sequence, V gene and J gene, with Jaccard-based multidimensional scaling clustering. On average, about 800,000 unique TCRB clonotypes were obtained from thymus samples, compared with around 78,000 from blood samples.

The sample taken for sequencing was thymocytes. The chain was built from TRBV19 and TRBJ1-2, with 7 middle bases fitting TRBD1. This TCR was sampled from a boy under two years old with a congenital heart defect. Donor details come from another sample of the same person, matched by shared clones. Read as DNA, the sequence is TGTGCCAGTAGTACCCCCGACAGGGAGTATGGCTACACCTTC. This is translated as CASSTPDREYGYTF.